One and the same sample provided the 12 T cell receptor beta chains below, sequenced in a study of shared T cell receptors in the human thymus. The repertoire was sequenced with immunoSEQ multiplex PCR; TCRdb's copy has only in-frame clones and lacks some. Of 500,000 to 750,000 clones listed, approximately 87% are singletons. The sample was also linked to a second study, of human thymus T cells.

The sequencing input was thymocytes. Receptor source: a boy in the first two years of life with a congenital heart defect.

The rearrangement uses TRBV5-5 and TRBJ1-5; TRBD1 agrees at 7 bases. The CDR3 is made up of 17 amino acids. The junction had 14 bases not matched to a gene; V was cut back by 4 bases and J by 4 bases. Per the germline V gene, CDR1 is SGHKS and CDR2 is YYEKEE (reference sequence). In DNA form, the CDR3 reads TGTGCCAGCAGCCCGGAGAATGGGACAGCCGTAAATCAGCCCCAGCATTTT. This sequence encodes CASSPENGTAVNQPQHF.

CDR3 nucleotide sequence: TGCGCCAGCATGGCCAGCGGGAACCTCGGGGAGCTGTTTTTT. It codes for CASMASGNLGELFF. The chain combines TRBV10-1 with TRBJ2-2; 7 bases align to TRBD2. With 7 bases clipped from V and 7 bases from J, the junction kept 9 bases outside the gene matches. Germline V gene data show CDR1 as WNHNN and CDR2 as SYGVQD (reference sequence). This CDR3 spans 14 amino acids.

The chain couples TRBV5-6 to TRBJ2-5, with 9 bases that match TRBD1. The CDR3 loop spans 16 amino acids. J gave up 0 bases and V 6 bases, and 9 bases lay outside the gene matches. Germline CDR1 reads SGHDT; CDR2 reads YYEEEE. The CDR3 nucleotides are TGTGCCAGCACCTCAGGGACAGGGACATACCAAGAGACCCAGTACTTC. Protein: CASTSGTGTYQETQYF.

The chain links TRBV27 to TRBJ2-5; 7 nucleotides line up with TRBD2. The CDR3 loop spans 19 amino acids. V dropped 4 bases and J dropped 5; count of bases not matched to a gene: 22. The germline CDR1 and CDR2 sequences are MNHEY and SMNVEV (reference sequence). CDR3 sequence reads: CASSSNSLTSVLPPETQYF. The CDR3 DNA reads TGTGCCAGCAGTTCCAACTCCCTTACTAGCGTCCTGCCCCCGGAGACCCAGTACTTC.

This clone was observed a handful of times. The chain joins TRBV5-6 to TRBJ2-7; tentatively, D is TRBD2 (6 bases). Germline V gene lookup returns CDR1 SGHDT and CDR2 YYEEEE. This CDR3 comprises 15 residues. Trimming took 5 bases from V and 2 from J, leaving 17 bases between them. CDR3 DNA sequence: TGTGCCAGCAGTCTGGACGTAGGGACTGCCTACGAGCAGTACTTC. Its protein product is CASSLDVGTAYEQYF.

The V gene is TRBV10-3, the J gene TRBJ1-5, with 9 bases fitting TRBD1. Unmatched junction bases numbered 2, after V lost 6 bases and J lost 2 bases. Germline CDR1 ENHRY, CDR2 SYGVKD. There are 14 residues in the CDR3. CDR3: CAISRDRGNQPQHF. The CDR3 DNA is TGTGCCATCAGCAGGGACAGGGGCAATCAGCCCCAGCATTTT.

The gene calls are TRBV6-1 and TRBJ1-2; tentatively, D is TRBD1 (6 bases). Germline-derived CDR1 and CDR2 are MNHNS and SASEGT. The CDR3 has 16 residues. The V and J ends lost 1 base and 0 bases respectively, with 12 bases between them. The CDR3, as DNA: TGTGCCAGCAGTGAAGGGGGGGGCCCGGCTAACTATGGCTACACCTTC. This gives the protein CASSEGGGPANYGYTF.

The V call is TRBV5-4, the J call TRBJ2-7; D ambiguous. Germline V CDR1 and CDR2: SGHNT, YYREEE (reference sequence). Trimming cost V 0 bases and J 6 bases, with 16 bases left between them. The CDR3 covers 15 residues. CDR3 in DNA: TGTGCCAGCAGCTTGGCGCATTCCGTAGCCGGCGAGCAGTACTTC. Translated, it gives CASSLAHSVAGEQYF. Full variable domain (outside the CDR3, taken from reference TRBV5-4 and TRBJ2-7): ETGVTQSPTHLIKTRGQQVTLRCSSQSGHNTVSWYQQALGQGPQFIFQYYREEENGRGNFPPRFSGLQFPNYSSELNVNALELDDSALYLCASSLAHSVAGEQYFGPGTRLTVT.

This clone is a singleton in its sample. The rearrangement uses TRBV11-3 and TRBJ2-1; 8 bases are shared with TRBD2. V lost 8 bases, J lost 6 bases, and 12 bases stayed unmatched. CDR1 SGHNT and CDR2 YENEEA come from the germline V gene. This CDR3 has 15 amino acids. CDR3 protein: CASSLEGGRTNEQFF. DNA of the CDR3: TGTGCCAGCTCACTAGAAGGCGGGAGGACCAATGAGCAGTTCTTC.

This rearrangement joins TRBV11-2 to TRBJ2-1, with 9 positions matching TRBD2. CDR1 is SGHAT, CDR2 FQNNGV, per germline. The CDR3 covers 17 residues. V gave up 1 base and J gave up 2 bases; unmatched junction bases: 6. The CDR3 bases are TGTGCCAGCAGCTTAGCTCCCCGCGGGAGGGCCTACAATGAGCAGTTCTTC. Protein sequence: CASSLAPRGRAYNEQFF.

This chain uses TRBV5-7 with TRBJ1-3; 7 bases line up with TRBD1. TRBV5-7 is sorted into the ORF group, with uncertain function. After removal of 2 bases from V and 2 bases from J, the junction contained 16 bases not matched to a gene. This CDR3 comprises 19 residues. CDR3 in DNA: TGTGCCAGCAGCTTTCGGGCAGGGACAGTCTCTCGGCCTGGAAACACCATATATTTT. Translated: CASSFRAGTVSRPGNTIYF.

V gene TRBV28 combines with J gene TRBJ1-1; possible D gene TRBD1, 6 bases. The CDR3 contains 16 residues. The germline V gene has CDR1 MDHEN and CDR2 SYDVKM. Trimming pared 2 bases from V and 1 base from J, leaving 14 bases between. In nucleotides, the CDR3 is TGTGCCAGCAGTTTAGGGGCAGGGGATAAGAACACTGAAGCTTTCTTT. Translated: CASSLGAGDKNTEAFF.